This T cell receptor beta chain was identified during a study of T-cell memory formation after mild COVID-19 (dated by TCRdb to the early 2020s). With regard to the full study: Most TCR sequence clusters were specific to one of the two donors. In a couple of donors, T-cell clones that expanded and contracted after mild COVID-19 were tracked by sequencing TCRalpha and TCRbeta repertoires over time. Two young, previously healthy adult volunteers made up the cohort, one male and one female.

Points the paper makes about the study in general: The detection of some responding clones in pre-infection memory suggests that pre-existing cross-reactive memory T cells joined the SARS-CoV-2 response. Clones contracting from day 15 to 85 had balanced CD4/CD8 phenotypes, while a second wave expanding from day 15 to 37 was biased towards CD4+. Contracting CD4+ clones appeared mostly in the CM and EM memory subsets, whereas CD8+ clones were enriched in EMRA. Only a couple of mild cases were covered in the study, and larger cohorts including severe cases with pre-infection samples were considered necessary. Whether the second-wave clones peaking on day 37 were SARS-CoV-2 specific was not confirmed.

Ficoll-Paque density gradient centrifugation was used to isolate PBMCs. Looking up the germline V gene yields CDR1 SNHLY and CDR2 FYNNEI. V and J are trimmed by 6 bases and 6 bases, and the gene matches miss 14 bases of the junction. From cysteine to phenylalanine, the CDR3 is 15 amino acids long. CDR3 DNA is the only sequence kept; it has 45 bases, read in frame from the first base. The data were produced on an Illumina NovaSeq 6000. cDNA libraries for TCRalpha and TCRbeta were prepared by 5'RACE using constant-segment primers, with sample barcodes and unique molecular identifiers added. RNA was extracted from every sample with Trizol reagent. Library amplification was performed in two PCR steps, and a second sample barcode and Illumina TruSeq adapters were introduced in the second step. Libraries were sequenced on an Illumina NovaSeq with 2 x 150 bp paired-end reads. In the original analysis: Demultiplexing of reads and collapsing into UMI-guided consensus sequences were performed with migec v1.2.7. Using mixcr v2.1.11, UMI consensuses were aligned to TRA and TRB V and J templates and then assembled into clonotypes. Clonotypes were classified as expanded or contracted when called significant by both edgeR and NoisET, with noise models trained on biological replicates. edgeR calls used a false discovery rate-adjusted p below 0.01 and a log2 fold-change threshold of 1. As an exploratory analysis of dynamics, max-normalized trajectories of the 1000 most abundant clonotypes were examined by PCA with hierarchical clustering. The CD4 or CD8 phenotype of responding clones was assigned using the separately sequenced CD4+ and CD8+ repertoires. TCRdb cleaned the public reads at Q25 with fastp, built clones with MiXCR and kept in-frame beta chains. Identical CDR3 proteins give one entry, which carries the most common genes and DNA. It is TCRdb's table, rather than the study itself, that gives the V and J calls and clone size. Present in this sample are about 610,000 distinct CDR3 sequences, roughly 17% of which were seen just once. The ten largest clonotypes hold 8.1% of the sample.

The sample holds a few counts of this clonotype. The antigen it recognizes is unknown. Base qualities are not at hand, and no much larger clone is one base apart. The material sequenced was PBMCs or a T cell subset sorted from them (not recorded which). Here the chain combines TRBV2 and TRBJ2-7; TRBD1 aligns with 7 central bases. The TCR sequence derives from an adult woman who had mild COVID-19 (a few samples of this study predate the infection). The sample titles of this study are shuffled in the database, so cell type and time point are left out; the donor was told from shared clones. The DNA is TGTGCCAGCAGCCGAAAGGGACCAACAGGGGTCGAGCAGTACTTC. This translates into CASSRKGPTGVEQYF.